The text below deals with one T cell receptor (beta chain). Its target is unknown. The data are from a study of T cells after posttransplantation cyclophosphamide. Overall study findings and caveats: Tissue-infiltrating T cells from skin or gut overlapped little with blood T cells. TRB clonality was highly associated with recipient CMV seropositivity and reactivation. Later post-transplant blood repertoires were often dominated by donor CD8+ memory clones.

Busulfan-fludarabine conditioning, marrow transplant, and cyclophosphamide on days +3 and +4 were administered. V was pared by 5 bases and J by 3 bases, with 11 bases of the junction left unmatched. This CDR3 region has 17 residues. From germline, CDR1 is SGHTA and CDR2 FQGTGA. Sequencing was performed with immunoSEQ multiplex PCR; in TCRdb, only in-frame clones are kept and a portion is missing. The sample holds some 20,000 clones, about 85% seen once. The sequences come from PBMCs, collected after allogeneic stem cell transplant with posttransplant cyclophosphamide. The receptor was isolated from a female patient in her forties or fifties who received an allogeneic stem cell transplant from a related donor, was CMV-positive, and had no GVHD. Some T cells could come from the graft donor. The chain has TRBV7-3 and TRBJ2-2, with 8 bases lining up with TRBD1. This CDR3 is CASSKGQGSVDTGELFF. The CDR3 DNA reads TGTGCCAGCAGCAAAGGACAGGGCTCGGTGGACACCGGGGAGCTGTTTTTT. The whole variable domain, filled in from reference TRBV7-3 and TRBJ2-2, reads GAGVSQTPSNKVTEKGKYVELRCDPISGHTALYWYRQSLGQGPEFLIYFQGTGAADDSGLPNDRFFAVRPEGSVSTLKIQRTERGDSAVYLCASSKGQGSVDTGELFFGEGSRLTVL.